This section outlines one T cell receptor (beta chain) sequence together with its context. Antigen specificity is unknown. V lost 3 bases, J lost 3 bases, and 7 bases stayed unmatched. This CDR3 contains 15 residues. Germline CDR1 and CDR2: SQVTM and ANQGSEA. The data derive from a study of cytomegalovirus exposure and HLA in healthy donors. Overall study results and limits: Segments of the TCR beta V type were, in most cases, productive about 87% or about 30% of the time in an earlier analysis.

In the PCR, 60 Vbeta and 13 Jbeta primers were used. Assay used: immunoSEQ multiplex PCR; TCRdb lists only in-frame clones, some missing. The table has approximately 150,000 clones, 75% to 90% seen once. The clonotype originates from a human donor in good health. The specimen sequenced was PBMCs. This rearrangement joins TRBV29-1 to TRBJ2-1, with TRBD1 matching 8 bases. CDR3 amino acids: CSVDKGTGNYNEQFF. The DNA for the CDR3 is TGCAGCGTTGACAAAGGGACAGGTAACTACAATGAGCAGTTCTTC.